Listed below are T cell receptor beta chains from one sample, sequenced in a study of control samples from healthy donors and cancer patients. Clones were sequenced by immunoSEQ multiplex PCR, and TCRdb holds only the in-frame ones, with some missing. The sample includes 50,000 to 75,000 clones, 90% of them seen just once. Sequencing input: PBMCs. These receptors originate from a man aged 55-75 years with colorectal cancer. Each CDR3 is given with its conserved first and last residue. A D gene is named only where the DNA matches it firmly. A clone size is listed for some rows: how often the clone was seen (once, few, many), or a class if it is expanded.

>few|NA|TRBJ2-7|TRBV20-1
TGCAGTGCGTTGGGCTCCTACGAGCAGTACTTC
CSALGSYEQYF
>NA|NA|TRBJ2-1|TRBV5-4
TGTGCCAGCAGCGCGGAAAATTACTACAATGAGCAGTTCTTC
CASSAENYYNEQFF
>NA|NA|TRBJ1-6|TRBV7-6
TGTGCCAGCAGCTTAGCAAGGGCTTATAATTCACCCCTCCACTTT
CASSLARAYNSPLHF
>NA|NA|TRBJ2-3|TRBV6-5
TGTGCCAGCAGTTTGTACACAGATACGCAGTATTTT
CASSLYTDTQYF
>NA|NA|TRBJ2-1|TRBV19
TGTGCCAGTAGTATAGAATTGGGTAGCGGATTCTCCTACAATGAGCAGTTCTTC
CASSIELGSGFSYNEQFF
>NA|NA|TRBJ2-1|TRBV7-9
TGTGCCAGCAGCCACCCCCACGTGGAGAATGAGCAGTTCTTC
CASSHPHVENEQFF
>NA|NA|TRBJ2-5|TRBV3-1/TRBV3-2
TGTGCCAGCAGCCCGGGGGCGGGGCTCTTAACCCAGTACTTC
CASSPGAGLLTQYF
>NA|TRBD1|TRBJ2-2|TRBV11-3
TGTGCCAGCAGCTCACAGACAGGGCCGAACACCGGGGAGCTGTTTTTT
CASSSQTGPNTGELFF
>NA|NA|TRBJ2-7|TRBV28
TGTGCCAGCAGTCCAGGGACAATCTACGAGCAGTACTTC
CASSPGTIYEQYF
>NA|TRBD1|TRBJ2-7|TRBV19
TGTGCCAGTAGTATAGGCCCCGTGGGGACAGGGGTCTACGAGCAGTACTTC
CASSIGPVGTGVYEQYF
>NA|TRBD1|TRBJ1-2|TRBV11-2
TGTGCCAGCAGCTCAGACAGGGGGCGAAGGTTGGTCGGCTACACCTTC
CASSSDRGRRLVGYTF
>NA|NA|TRBJ1-1|TRBV7-8
TGTGCCAGCAGCCTTGTTAGGGCTGAAGCTTTCTTT
CASSLVRAEAFF
>NA|TRBD1|TRBJ1-1|TRBV10-3
TGTGCCATCAGTGGACGAGGGACAGACGGTGAAGCTTTCTTT
CAISGRGTDGEAFF
>NA|NA|TRBJ2-7|TRBV4-2
TGTGCCAGCAGCCAAGATGACGGACCAAGCTCCTACGAGCAGTACTTC
CASSQDDGPSSYEQYF
>NA|NA|TRBJ1-2|TRBV14
TGTGCCAGCAGCCAAGAGATGGGGGTAGGCGGCTACACCTTC
CASSQEMGVGGYTF
>once|NA|TRBJ2-3|TRBV9
TGTGCCAGCAGCGTAGCCCCGGGACACTCCACAGATACGCAGTATTTT
CASSVAPGHSTDTQYF
>NA|TRBD1|TRBJ2-1|TRBV2
TGTGCCAGCAGCCGTTCCACAGGGGGCAATGAGCAGTTCTTC
CASSRSTGGNEQFF
>NA|TRBD2|TRBJ2-1|TRBV19
TGTGCCAGTAGTCGACTAGCGGGGGGGTACAATGAGCAGTTCTTC
CASSRLAGGYNEQFF
>NA|TRBD1|TRBJ1-1|TRBV5-1
TGCGCCAGCAGCGGCGGACAGGGGAACACTGAAGCTTTCTTT
CASSGGQGNTEAFF
>once|TRBD1|TRBJ2-1|TRBV5-1
TGCGCCAGCAGCTTCATACAGGGGTCCAATGAGCAGTTCTTC
CASSFIQGSNEQFF
>few|NA|TRBJ2-2|TRBV5-5
TGTGCCAGCAGCTTGGATCCAGGTTATAACACCGGGGAGCTGTTTTTT
CASSLDPGYNTGELFF
>NA|TRBD2|TRBJ2-5|TRBV3-1/TRBV3-2
TGTGCCAGCAGCCAAGACCCCCTAGCGGGGGGCGGAGAGACCCAGTACTTC
CASSQDPLAGGGETQYF